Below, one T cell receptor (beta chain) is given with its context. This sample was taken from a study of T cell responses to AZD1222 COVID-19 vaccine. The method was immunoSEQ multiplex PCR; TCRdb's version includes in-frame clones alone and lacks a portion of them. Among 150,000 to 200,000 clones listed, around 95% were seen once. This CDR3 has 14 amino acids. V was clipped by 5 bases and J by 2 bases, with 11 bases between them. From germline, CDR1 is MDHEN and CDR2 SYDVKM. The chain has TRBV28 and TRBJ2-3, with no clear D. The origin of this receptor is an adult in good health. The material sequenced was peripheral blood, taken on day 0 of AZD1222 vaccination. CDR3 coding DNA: TGTGCCAGCAGTCCGCCAGCGAACACAGATACGCAGTATTTT. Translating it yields CASSPPANTDTQYF.